This T cell receptor beta chain derives from a study of T cell clones after liver transplantation. Turning to the study itself: HCV positivity affected three of eight recipients; the rest lacked autoimmune or viral indications. Study conclusions and caveats: A significant post-transplant drop in circulating graft-donor-reactive CD4 TCRbeta sequences occurred in most of the 8 subjects. Graft donor-reactive T cells may have migrated into the graft rather than being deleted.

This CDR3 has 16 amino acids. Germline CDR1 and CDR2: MDHEN and SYDVKM. V was pared by 5 bases and J by 0 bases, with 13 bases between. A word on this clone: Its antigen is as yet unknown.

Generated by immunoSEQ multiplex PCR, the TCRdb table keeps only in-frame clones and is missing some. Of about 70,000 clones in the sample, about 80% were seen once. The rearrangement uses TRBV28 and TRBJ1-4; D gene ambiguous. The clonotype originates from a human patient who received a liver transplant. Some of these T cells may belong to the graft donor. The input for sequencing was CD4+ T cells from blood, taken 12 months after liver transplant. CDR3 in amino acids: CASSPHKGATNEKLFF. The CDR3 DNA follows: TGTGCCAGCAGTCCCCATAAAGGTGCAACTAATGAAAAACTGTTTTTT.